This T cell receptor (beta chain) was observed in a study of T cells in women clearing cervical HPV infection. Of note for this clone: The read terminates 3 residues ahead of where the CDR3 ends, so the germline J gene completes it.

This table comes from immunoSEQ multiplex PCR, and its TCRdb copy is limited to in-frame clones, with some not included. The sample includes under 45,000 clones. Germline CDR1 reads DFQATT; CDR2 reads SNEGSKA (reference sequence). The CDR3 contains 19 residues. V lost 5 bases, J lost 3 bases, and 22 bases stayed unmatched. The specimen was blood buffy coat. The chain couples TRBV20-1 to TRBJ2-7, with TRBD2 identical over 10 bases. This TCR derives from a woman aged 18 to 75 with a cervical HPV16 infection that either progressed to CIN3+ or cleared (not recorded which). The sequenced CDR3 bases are TGCAGTGCTCCATTAGGCCCAGCGGGAGGGCCGGGAGATCACTACGAG. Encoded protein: CSAPLGPAGGPGDHYE. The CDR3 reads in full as CSAPLGPAGGPGDHYEQYF.